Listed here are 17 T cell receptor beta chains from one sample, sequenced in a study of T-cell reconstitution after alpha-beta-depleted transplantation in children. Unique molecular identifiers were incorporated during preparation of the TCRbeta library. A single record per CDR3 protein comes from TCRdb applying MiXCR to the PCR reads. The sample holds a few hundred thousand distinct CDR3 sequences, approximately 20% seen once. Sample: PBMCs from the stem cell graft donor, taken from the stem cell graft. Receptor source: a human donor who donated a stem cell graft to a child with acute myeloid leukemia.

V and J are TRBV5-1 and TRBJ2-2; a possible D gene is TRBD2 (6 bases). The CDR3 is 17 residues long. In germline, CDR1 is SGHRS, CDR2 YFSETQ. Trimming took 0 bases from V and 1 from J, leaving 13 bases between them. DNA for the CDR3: TGCGCCAGCAGCTTGGCCGGGACTCAAATGAACACCGGGGAGCTGTTTTTT. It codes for CASSLAGTQMNTGELFF.

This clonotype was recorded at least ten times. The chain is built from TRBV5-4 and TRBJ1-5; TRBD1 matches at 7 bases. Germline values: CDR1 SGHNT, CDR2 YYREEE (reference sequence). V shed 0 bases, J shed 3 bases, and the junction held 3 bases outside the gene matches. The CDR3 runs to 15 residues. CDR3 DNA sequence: TGTGCCAGCAGCTTGGACAGGGGAGTCAATCAGCCCCAGCATTTT. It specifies CASSLDRGVNQPQHF.

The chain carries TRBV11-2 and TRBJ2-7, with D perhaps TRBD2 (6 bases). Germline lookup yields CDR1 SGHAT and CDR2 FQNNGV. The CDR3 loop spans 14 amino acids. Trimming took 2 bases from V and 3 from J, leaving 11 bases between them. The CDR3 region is CASSLLQGLYEQYF. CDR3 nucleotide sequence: TGTGCCAGCAGCTTACTGCAGGGACTCTACGAGCAGTACTTC.

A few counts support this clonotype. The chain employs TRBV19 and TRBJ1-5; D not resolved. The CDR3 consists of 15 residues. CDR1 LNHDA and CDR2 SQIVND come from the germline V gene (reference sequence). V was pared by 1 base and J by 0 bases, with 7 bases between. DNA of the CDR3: TGTGCCAGTAGTATAGTTGCGGATAGCAATCAGCCCCAGCATTTT. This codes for CASSIVADSNQPQHF.

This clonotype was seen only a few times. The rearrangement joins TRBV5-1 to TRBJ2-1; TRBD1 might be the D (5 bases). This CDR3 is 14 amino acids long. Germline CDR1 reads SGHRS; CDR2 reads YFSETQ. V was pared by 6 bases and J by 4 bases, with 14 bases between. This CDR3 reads CASTDGAGYNEQFF. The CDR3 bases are TGCGCCAGCACGGACGGAGCAGGGTACAATGAGCAGTTCTTC.

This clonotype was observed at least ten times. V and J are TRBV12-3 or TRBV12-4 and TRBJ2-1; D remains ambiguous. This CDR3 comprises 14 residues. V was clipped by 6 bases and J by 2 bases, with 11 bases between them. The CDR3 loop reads CASSSLAPYNEQFF. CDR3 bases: TGTGCCAGCAGCTCCTTGGCCCCCTACAATGAGCAGTTCTTC.

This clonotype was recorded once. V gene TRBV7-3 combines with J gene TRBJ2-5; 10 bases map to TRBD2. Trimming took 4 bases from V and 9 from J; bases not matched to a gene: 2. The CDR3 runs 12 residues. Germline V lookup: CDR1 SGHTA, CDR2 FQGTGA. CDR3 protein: CASSSSGGAQYF. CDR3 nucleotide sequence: TGTGCCAGCAGCTCTAGCGGGGGTGCCCAGTACTTC.

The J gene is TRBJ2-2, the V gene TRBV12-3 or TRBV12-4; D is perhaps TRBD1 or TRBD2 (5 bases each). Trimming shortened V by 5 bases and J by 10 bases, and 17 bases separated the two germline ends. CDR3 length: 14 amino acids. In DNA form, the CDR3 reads TGTGCCAGCAGTGCCCGGGACCCATCACCGGAGCTGTTTTTT. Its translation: CASSARDPSPELFF.

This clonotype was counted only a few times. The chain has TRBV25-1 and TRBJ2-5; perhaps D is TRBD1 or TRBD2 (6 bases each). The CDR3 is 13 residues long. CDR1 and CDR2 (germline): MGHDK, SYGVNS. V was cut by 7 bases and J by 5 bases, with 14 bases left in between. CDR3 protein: CASTGGRGETQYF. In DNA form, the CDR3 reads TGTGCCAGCACCGGGGGCAGGGGCGAGACCCAGTACTTC. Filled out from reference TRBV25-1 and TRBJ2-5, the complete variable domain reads EADIYQTPRYLVIGTGKKITLECSQTMGHDKMYWYQQDPGMELHLIHYSYGVNSTEKGDLSSESTVSRIRTEHFPLTLESARPSHTSQYLCASTGGRGETQYFGPGTRLLVL.

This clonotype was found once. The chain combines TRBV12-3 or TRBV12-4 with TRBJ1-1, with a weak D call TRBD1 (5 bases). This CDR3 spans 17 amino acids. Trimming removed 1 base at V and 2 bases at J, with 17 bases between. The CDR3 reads CASSLVFLRQGNTEAFF. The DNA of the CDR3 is TGTGCCAGCAGTTTAGTTTTTCTCCGGCAGGGAAACACTGAAGCTTTCTTT.

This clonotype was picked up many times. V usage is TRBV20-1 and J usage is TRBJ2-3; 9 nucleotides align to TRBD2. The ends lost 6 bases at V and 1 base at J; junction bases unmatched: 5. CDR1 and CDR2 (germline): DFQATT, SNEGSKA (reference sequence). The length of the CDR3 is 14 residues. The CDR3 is CSAVSSGGTDTQYF. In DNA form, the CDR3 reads TGCAGTGCCGTATCTAGCGGGGGCACAGATACGCAGTATTTT.

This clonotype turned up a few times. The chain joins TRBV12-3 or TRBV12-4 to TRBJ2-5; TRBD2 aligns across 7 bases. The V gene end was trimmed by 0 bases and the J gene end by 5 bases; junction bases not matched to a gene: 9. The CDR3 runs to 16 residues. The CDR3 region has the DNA TGTGCCAGCAGTTTAGCGACGGGAGGCCCCAAGGAGACCCAGTACTTC. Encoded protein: CASSLATGGPKETQYF.

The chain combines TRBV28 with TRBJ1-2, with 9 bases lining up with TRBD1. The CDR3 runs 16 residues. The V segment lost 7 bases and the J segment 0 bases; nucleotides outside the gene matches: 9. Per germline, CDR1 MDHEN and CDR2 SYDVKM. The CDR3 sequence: CASTAPGTGTNYGYTF. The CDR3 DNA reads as TGTGCCAGCACCGCACCGGGGACAGGGACTAACTATGGCTACACCTTC.

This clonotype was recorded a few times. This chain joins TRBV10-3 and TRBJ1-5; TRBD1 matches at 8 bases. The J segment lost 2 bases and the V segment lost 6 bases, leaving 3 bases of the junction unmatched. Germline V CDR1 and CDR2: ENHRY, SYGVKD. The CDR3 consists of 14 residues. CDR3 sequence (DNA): TGTGCCATCAGAGACAGGGGAGGCAATCAGCCCCAGCATTTT. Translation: CAIRDRGGNQPQHF.

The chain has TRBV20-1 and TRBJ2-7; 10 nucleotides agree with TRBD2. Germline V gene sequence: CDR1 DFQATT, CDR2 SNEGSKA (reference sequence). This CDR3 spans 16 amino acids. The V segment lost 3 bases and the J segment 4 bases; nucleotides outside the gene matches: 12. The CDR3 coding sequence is TGCAGTGCTAGCTCCAGCGGGAGGGTGGCGTTGTACGAGCAGTACTTC. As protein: CSASSSGRVALYEQYF.

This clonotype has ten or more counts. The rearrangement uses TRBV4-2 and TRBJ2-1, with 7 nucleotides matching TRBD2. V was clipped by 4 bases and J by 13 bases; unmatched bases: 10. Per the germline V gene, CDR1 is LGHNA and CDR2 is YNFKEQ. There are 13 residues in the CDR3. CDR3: CASSLPRGVDQFF. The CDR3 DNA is TGTGCCAGCAGCCTCCCCCGGGGGGTCGACCAGTTCTTC.

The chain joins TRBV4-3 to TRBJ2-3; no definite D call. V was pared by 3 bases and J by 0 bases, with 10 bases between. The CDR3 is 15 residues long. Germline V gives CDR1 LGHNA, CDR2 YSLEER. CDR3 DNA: TGCGCCAGCAGCCACTATAGCAGGAGCACAGATACGCAGTATTTT. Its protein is CASSHYSRSTDTQYF.